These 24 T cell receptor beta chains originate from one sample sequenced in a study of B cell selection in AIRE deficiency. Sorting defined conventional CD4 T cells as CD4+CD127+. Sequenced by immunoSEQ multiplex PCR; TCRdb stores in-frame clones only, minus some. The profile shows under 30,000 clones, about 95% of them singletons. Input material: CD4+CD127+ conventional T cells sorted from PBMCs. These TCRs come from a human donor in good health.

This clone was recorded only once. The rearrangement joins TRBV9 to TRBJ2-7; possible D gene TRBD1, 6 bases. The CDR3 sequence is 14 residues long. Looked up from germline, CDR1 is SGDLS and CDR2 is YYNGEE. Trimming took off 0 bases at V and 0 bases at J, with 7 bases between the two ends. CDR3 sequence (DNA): TGTGCCAGCAGCGTAGGGACAGCCTCCTACGAGCAGTACTTC. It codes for CASSVGTASYEQYF.

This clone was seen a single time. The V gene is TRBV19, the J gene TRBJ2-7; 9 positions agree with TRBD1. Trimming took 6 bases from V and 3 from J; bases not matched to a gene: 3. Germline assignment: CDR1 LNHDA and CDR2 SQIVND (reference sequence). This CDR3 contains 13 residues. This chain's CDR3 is CASRRQGGYEQYF. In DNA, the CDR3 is TGTGCCAGTAGACGACAGGGGGGCTACGAGCAGTACTTC.

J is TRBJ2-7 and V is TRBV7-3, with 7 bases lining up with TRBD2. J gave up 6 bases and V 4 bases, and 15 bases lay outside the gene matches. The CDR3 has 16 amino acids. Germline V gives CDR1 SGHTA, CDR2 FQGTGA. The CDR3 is CASSSSLAGVPPEQYF. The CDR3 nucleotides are TGTGCCAGCAGCTCCTCTTTGGCGGGAGTGCCCCCCGAGCAGTACTTC.

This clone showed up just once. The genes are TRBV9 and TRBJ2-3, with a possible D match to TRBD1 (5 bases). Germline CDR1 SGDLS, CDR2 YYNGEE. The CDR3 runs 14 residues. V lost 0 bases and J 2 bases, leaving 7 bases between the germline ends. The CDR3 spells CASSVGGVTDTQYF. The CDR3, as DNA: TGTGCCAGCAGCGTAGGGGGCGTCACAGATACGCAGTATTTT.

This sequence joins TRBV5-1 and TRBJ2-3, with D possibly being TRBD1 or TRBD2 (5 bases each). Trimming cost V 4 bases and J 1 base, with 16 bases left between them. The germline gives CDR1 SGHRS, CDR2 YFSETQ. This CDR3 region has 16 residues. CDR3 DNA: TGCGCCAGCAGCGACGCACTAGGGGCCGGCACAGATACGCAGTATTTT. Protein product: CASSDALGAGTDTQYF.

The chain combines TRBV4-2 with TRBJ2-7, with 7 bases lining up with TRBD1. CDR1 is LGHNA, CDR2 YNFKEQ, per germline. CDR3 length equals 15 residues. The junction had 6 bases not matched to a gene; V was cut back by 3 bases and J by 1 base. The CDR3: CASSQDLTGSYEQYF. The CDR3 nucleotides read TGTGCCAGCAGCCAGGATTTGACAGGGTCCTACGAGCAGTACTTC.

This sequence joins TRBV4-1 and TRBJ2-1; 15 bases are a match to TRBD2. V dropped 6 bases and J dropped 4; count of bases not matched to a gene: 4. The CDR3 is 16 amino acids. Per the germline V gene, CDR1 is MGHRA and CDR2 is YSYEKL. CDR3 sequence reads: CASRGLAGGNYNEQFF. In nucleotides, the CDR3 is TGCGCCAGCAGGGGACTAGCGGGAGGTAATTACAATGAGCAGTTCTTC.

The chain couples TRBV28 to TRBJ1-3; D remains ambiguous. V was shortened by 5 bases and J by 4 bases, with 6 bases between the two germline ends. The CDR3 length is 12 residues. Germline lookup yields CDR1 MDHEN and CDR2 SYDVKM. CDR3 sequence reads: CASSEQGNTIYF. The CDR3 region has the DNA TGTGCCAGCAGTGAGCAGGGAAACACCATATATTTT.

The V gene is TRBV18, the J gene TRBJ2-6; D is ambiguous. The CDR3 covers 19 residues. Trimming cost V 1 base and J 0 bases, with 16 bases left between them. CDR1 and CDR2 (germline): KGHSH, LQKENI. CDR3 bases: TGTGCCAGCTCACCACGCCCTACGCGAAAATTCTCTGGGGCCAACGTCCTGACTTTC. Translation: CASSPRPTRKFSGANVLTF. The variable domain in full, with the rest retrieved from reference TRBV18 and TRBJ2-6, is NAGVMQNPRHLVRRRGQEARLRCSPMKGHSHVYWYRQLPEEGLKFMVYLQKENIIDESGMPKERFSAEFPKEGPSILRIQQVVRGDSAAYFCASSPRPTRKFSGANVLTFGAGSRLTVL.

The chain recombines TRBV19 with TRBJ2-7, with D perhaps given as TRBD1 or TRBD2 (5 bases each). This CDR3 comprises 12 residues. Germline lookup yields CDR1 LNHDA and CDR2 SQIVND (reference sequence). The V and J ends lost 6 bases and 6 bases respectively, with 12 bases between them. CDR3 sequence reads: CASSGTLREQYF. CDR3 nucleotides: TGTGCCAGTAGCGGGACCCTCCGCGAGCAGTACTTC. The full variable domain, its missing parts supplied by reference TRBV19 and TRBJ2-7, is DGGITQSPKYLFRKEGQNVTLSCEQNLNHDAMYWYRQDPGQGLRLIYYSQIVNDFQKGDIAEGYSVSREKKESFPLTVTSAQKNPTAFYLCASSGTLREQYFGPGTRLTVT.

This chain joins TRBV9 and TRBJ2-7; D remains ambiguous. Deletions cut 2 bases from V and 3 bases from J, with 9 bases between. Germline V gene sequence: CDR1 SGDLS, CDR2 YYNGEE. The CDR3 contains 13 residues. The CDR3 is CASSVGTYYEQYF. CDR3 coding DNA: TGTGCCAGCAGCGTGGGAACCTACTACGAGCAGTACTTC.

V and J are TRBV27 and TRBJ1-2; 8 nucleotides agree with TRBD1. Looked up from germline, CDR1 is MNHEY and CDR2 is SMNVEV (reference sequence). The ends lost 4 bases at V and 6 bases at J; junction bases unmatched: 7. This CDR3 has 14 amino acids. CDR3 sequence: CASSSRGRRNGYTF. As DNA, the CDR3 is TGTGCCAGCAGTTCCAGGGGGCGCAGGAATGGCTACACCTTC.

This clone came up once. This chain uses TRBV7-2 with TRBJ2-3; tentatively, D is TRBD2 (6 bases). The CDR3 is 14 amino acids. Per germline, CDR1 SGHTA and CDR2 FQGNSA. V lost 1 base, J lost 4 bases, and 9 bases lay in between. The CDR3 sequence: CASSLGRDADTQYF. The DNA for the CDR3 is TGTGCCAGCAGCTTAGGGCGGGATGCAGATACGCAGTATTTT.

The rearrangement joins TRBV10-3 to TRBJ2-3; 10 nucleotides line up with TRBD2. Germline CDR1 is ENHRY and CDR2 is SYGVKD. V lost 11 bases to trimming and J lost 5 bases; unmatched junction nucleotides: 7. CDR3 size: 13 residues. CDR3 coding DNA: TGTGCCGCCAGTCTAGCGGGAGAAGATACGCAGTATTTT. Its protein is CAASLAGEDTQYF.

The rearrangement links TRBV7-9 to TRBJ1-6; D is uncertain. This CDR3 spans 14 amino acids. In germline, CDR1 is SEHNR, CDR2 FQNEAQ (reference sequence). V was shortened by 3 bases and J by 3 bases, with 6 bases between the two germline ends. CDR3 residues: CASSLGYYNSPLHF. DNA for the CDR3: TGTGCCAGCAGCTTGGGTTACTATAATTCACCCCTCCACTTT.

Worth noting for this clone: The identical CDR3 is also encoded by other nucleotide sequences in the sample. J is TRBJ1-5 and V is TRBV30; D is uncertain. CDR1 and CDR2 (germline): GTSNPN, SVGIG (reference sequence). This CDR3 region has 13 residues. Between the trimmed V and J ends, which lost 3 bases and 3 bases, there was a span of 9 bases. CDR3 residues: CAWRIGFNQPQHF. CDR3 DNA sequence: TGTGCCTGGAGAATTGGGTTCAATCAGCCCCAGCATTTT.

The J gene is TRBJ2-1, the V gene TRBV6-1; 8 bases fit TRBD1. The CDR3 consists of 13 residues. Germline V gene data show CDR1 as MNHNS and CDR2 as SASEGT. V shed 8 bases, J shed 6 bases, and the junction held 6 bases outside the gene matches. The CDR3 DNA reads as TGTGCCAGCGGCAGGGGGCCCTTCAATGAGCAGTTCTTC. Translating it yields CASGRGPFNEQFF.

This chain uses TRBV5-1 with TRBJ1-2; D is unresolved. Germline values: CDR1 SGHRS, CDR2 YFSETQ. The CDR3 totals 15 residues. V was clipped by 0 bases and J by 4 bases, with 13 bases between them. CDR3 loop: CASSLAVGGSYGYTF. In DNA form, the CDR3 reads TGCGCCAGCAGCTTGGCTGTAGGAGGTTCCTATGGCTACACCTTC. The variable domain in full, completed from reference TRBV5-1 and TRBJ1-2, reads KAGVTQTPRYLIKTRGQQVTLSCSPISGHRSVSWYQQTPGQGLQFLFEYFSETQRNKGNFPGRFSGRQFSNSRSEMNVSTLELGDSALYLCASSLAVGGSYGYTFGSGTRLTVV.

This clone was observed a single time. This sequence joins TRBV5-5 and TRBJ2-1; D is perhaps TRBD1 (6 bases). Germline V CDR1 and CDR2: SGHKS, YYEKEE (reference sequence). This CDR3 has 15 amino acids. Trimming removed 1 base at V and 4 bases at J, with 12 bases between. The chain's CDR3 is CASSLLGQTYNEQFF. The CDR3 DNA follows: TGTGCCAGCAGCTTGTTGGGACAAACTTACAATGAGCAGTTCTTC.

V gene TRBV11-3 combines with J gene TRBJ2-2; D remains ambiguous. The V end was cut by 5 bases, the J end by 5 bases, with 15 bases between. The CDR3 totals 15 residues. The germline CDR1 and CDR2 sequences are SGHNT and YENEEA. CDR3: CASSPRPDGTGELFF. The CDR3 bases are TGTGCCAGCAGCCCCCGACCGGACGGGACCGGGGAGCTGTTTTTT.

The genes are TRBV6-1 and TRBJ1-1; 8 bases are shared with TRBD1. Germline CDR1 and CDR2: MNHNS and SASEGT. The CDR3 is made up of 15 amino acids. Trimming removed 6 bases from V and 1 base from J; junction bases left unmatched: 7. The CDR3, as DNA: TGTGCCAGCAGACGAAGGGGACAGGAGAACACTGAAGCTTTCTTT. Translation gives CASRRRGQENTEAFF.

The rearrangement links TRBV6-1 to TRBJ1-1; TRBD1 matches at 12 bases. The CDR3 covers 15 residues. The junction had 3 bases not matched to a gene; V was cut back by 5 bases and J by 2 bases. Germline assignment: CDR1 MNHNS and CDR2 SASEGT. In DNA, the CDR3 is TGTGCCAGCAGTCGGGACAGGGGGCTCAACACTGAAGCTTTCTTT. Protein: CASSRDRGLNTEAFF.

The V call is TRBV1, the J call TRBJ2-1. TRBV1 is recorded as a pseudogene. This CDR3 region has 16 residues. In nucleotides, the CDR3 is TGCACCACCGGGAAGGCGGGACAAAAAGCATACAATGAGCAGTTCTTC. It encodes CTTGKAGQKAYNEQFF.

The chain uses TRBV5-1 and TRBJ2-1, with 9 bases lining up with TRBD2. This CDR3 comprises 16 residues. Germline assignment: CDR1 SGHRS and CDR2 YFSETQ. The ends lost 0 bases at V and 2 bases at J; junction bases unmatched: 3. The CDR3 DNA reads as TGCGCCAGCAGCTTGGTGGCGGGAGGGGCCTACAATGAGCAGTTCTTC. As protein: CASSLVAGGAYNEQFF.